The present T cell receptor beta chain was sequenced within a study of cytomegalovirus exposure and HLA in healthy donors. Study-wide points: As a later analysis showed, a missense DCLRE1C variant was linked to trimming of TCR beta V- and J-genes.

As to this clone: Antigen unknown.

Researchers ran the PCR with 60 Vbeta and 13 Jbeta primers. Assay used: immunoSEQ multiplex PCR; TCRdb lists only in-frame clones, some missing. The sample carries approximately 100,000 clones, 71% recorded once. The TCR comes from a female donor in good health and CMV-seronegative. Sample: PBMCs.

The CDR3 DNA sequence: TGTGCCAGCAGCTTAAATCCCGGGGGGGCCAGGCCTCCTTTAATGAACACTGAAGCTTTCTTT. This encodes CASSLNPGGARPPLMNTEAFF. The chain employs TRBV7-3 and TRBJ1-1; tentatively, D is TRBD1 (6 bases). The CDR3 is 21 amino acids. The germline V gene has CDR1 SGHTA and CDR2 FQGTGA. The ends were cut back, 1 base at V and 0 bases at J, with 27 bases in the middle. Variable domain in full (rest from reference TRBV7-3 and TRBJ1-1): GAGVSQTPSNKVTEKGKYVELRCDPISGHTALYWYRQSLGQGPEFLIYFQGTGAADDSGLPNDRFFAVRPEGSVSTLKIQRTERGDSAVYLCASSLNPGGARPPLMNTEAFFGQGTRLTVV.